Sequencing of this T cell receptor beta chain was carried out in a study of OX40 agonist ivuxolimab in advanced cancers. In the study overall: Enrollees could have had prior anti-PD-1, anti-PD-L1 or anti-CTLA-4 therapy, which around 43% had received.

V was pared by 2 bases and J by 0 bases, with 13 bases between. Per germline, CDR1 KGHSH and CDR2 LQKENI. The CDR3 length is 16 residues. Here immunoSEQ multiplex PCR was the method, and the copy in TCRdb shows in-frame clones only, minus some. The sample contains tens of thousands of clones, approximately 87% of which appear only once. Comment on this clone: The antigen is not known.

Study observations and caveats: Antigen specificity of clonally expanded peripheral T cells was not established. Low normalized T-cell clonal expansion also characterized some of the nonresponders.

V and J are TRBV18 and TRBJ1-1; tentative D call: TRBD1 (5 bases). This material consisted of CD4+ or CD8+ T cells sorted from blood, taken in a trial of the OX40 agonist ivuxolimab. This TCR derives from an adult with an advanced solid tumor such as melanoma, head and neck, liver or kidney cancer. CDR3 nucleotides: TGTGCCAGCTCACCAGGGGGGGAGAAGATGAACACTGAAGCTTTCTTT. As protein: CASSPGGEKMNTEAFF.